This TCR beta chain was sequenced in a study of cytomegalovirus exposure and HLA in healthy donors (dated by TCRdb to 2015 to 2018). Regarding the research as a whole: According to an earlier analysis of a few hundred of the donors, 150 million to 200 million T cells yielded 90 million to 140 million unique TCR beta sequences and around 300 Gb of sequence data. Approximately 300 gigabases of sequencing data and approximately 85 million unique TCR sequences were included in an early release covering 550 to 650 HLA-typed donors. Of the approximately 400 genotyped donors, about 84% fell in the genetic ancestry cluster associated with self-reported Caucasian donors. The study was designed to test whether signatures of past pathogen exposure could be identified by cataloging public T cell receptors. The T cell repertoires of under 750 subjects were profiled by immunosequencing and related to cytomegalovirus serostatus. A separate validation cohort of over a hundred different subjects was used in addition to the approximately 700-subject first cohort. High-throughput TCR immunosequencing, statistical association of individual TCRs with disease status, and machine learning were combined to predict cytomegalovirus infection status. In a later analysis, previously published TCR beta repertoires from 500 to 750 donors were re-analyzed and high-resolution HLA genotyping was added so that TCR occurrence patterns could be studied. The later analysis used no new phenotypic data to find candidate immune exposures, relying instead on TCR beta sequences and their occurrence across donors. In an earlier analysis of roughly 540 of the donors, high-throughput TCR beta sequencing was used to judge whether each TCR beta V gene segment behaved as functional or pseudogenic. Donor age, sex, ethnicity and CMV serostatus were compiled together with the repertoire data. A later genetic analysis took genome-wide SNP genotypes for about 55% of the 666 donors and used that subset as a discovery cohort. All discovery cohort repertoires had been generated using a single sequencing platform. HLA typing covered class I and class II loci at four-digit resolution. The number of typed donors differed by locus: roughly 620-630 for A, B, C, DRB1 and DQB1; approximately 520 for DQA1; approximately 610 for DPA1; and around 450 for DPB1. A few DR-DQ haplotypes were treated as single units for association and clustering because of strong linkage in the cohort. Among a few hundred genotyped donors of the cohort, an average of around 240,000 unique TCR beta nucleotide sequences were sequenced per donor, around 18% of them non-productive. Broad study findings and their caveats: Immune exposure information for the cohort was limited to CMV serostatus. According to a later analysis, most CMV-associated TCR beta chains appeared to be HLA-restricted, and the HLA associations seemed to be driven largely by CMV exposure. In a later analysis, 15,000 to 20,000 TCR beta sequences were associated with specific HLA alleles at a false discovery rate of 0.05. A further reported finding was that TCR beta sequences accurately predicted the HLA-A and HLA-B alleles for most subjects in the first cohort. Because HLA typing was missing for some donors at each locus, association tests included only the typed subset. According to a later genetic analysis, donors in an Asian-associated ancestry cluster had fewer N-insertions in productive TCRs than the approximately 630-donor mean. According to a later analysis, parvovirus B19, influenza, CMV and Epstein-Barr virus appeared linked to several top co-occurrence clusters. Three of the identified cytomegalovirus-associated TCR beta chains were confirmed in vitro to be specific for cytomegalovirus antigens. According to a later analysis, TCR association rates differed among HLA loci, with DRB1 alleles showing the most associated TCRs and HLA-C alleles showing the fewest. It was suggested by the authors that the approach could potentially be generalized to other disease states and immunological phenotypes. A group of highly shared sequence variants was considered likely to be a technical artifact of the sequencing pipeline. Because the 87-base-pair reads could not distinguish some IMGT-functional V segments, including TRBV6-2 and TRBV6-3, those segments were excluded. In this cohort, only TCR beta chains were sequenced, and detectable features were limited by the absence of alpha or paired-chain data. Over 15 rarely observed V segments, including chromosome 9 orphons, were excluded from the earlier analysis of some 590 of the donors because counts were too low. In a later analysis, HLA-associated TCR beta chains showed more clonal expansion and lower generation probabilities than non-associated chains that were equally common. While some public TCRs were present in many individuals, most TCR sequences turned up only very rarely across donors. Cytomegalovirus status was reported to be diagnosed by the classifier with high specificity and sensitivity in both the original and validation cohorts. Linkage disequilibrium might explain the correlated functional status among segregating V segments, but an unknown experimental factor could not be excluded. In an earlier analysis of approximately 590 of the donors, most TCR beta V segments appeared in productive rearrangements about 87% or about 30% of the time, broadly matching IMGT annotations. Assigning TCR associations to individual alleles was difficult when HLA alleles, especially DR and DQ, strongly co-occurred. An association between a missense DCLRE1C variant and V-gene and J-gene trimming of TCR beta chains was found in a later genetic analysis and replicated in an independent cohort. A total of 150 or so TCR beta chains were listed by the study as associated with cytomegalovirus. Sequencing depth was assumed to be roughly uniform across donors in the presence/absence analyses, though that assumption may not hold.

In total, around 600 healthy bone marrow donors made up the cohort. All cohort members were sampled while nominally healthy, although unrecorded immune exposures were likely present. The donor was CMV seronegative and was included in the group of several hundred seronegative cohort members. Each donor provided a peripheral blood sample, and peripheral blood mononuclear cells were used for TCR beta sequencing. Genomic DNA extraction from the blood cell samples was performed with the Qiagen DNeasy Blood Extraction Kit. Inclusive of the bounding cysteine and phenylalanine, the CDR3 is 16 residues long. The CDR3 DNA has 48 bases and is translated from base 1. Germline trimming: 2 bases from V, 6 bases from J; junction bases outside gene matches: 11. The germline V gene (reference sequence) provides CDR1 GTSNPN and CDR2 SVGIG. Receptor libraries were prepared by the immunoSEQ multiplex PCR assay. A mixture of 60 forward primers for TCR Vbeta segments and 13 reverse primers for TCR Jbeta segments was used in the multiplex PCR. The CDR3 region of rearranged TCR beta genes was amplified from genomic DNA by a multiplex PCR assay. The amplified TCR beta libraries were sequenced on the Illumina HiSeq System as 87-base-pair reads. From the authors' description of their analysis: Across the 600 to 700 repertoires, a later analysis counted 80 million or so unique TCR beta chains, roughly 11 million of which were shared by at least two donors. Raw reads were error-corrected and collapsed into unique sequences with a nearest-neighbor algorithm that merged closely related sequences to remove PCR and sequencing errors. V, D and J gene segments were assigned by aligning CDR3 sequences to IMGT reference sequences. For a sequence to be retained, at least a six-nucleotide match to both a V gene segment and a J gene segment was required. Rearrangements were classified as productive when the CDR3 lacked stop codons and remained in frame with V and J, and all other rearrangements were classified as non-productive. Following IMGT convention, CDR3 was defined as the stretch from the second conserved V-encoded cysteine to the conserved J-encoded phenylalanine. In an earlier analysis of around 640 of the donors, sequences lacking an unambiguous match to a single V gene segment were excluded. An earlier analysis of under 750 of the donors called V segments functional above 56.7% productive rearrangements and segregating when the between-donor standard deviation exceeded 5%. A statistical classification framework was built to diagnose cytomegalovirus status from the catalog of TCR beta chain sequences. V and J gene assignment, in a later analysis, came from comparing TCR nucleotide sequences with IMGT/GENE-DB human TR gene sequences. A later analysis assigned CDR3 sequences and most-parsimonious VDJ recombination scenarios with the TCRdist pipeline. In a later analysis, each TCR beta chain was defined by its CDR3 amino acid sequence together with its V-gene family, and reads lacking a unique V-gene family were excluded. As a way to deal with suspected cross-contamination and a sequencing artifact, a later analysis dropped 500 to 700 nucleotide sequences that were highly shared and had low generation probability. A later analysis calculated a clonal expansion index for each public chain from normalized within-repertoire ranks of inferred template counts. In a later analysis, generation probabilities were computed using a VDJ recombination model fitted to out-of-frame rearrangements, and the results were checked against IGoR. In a later analysis, TCR-TCR, TCR-HLA and TCR-CMV co-occurrence was scored with hypergeometric tests, and a repertoire-size bias correction was applied to TCR pairs. In a later analysis, false discovery rates were estimated by permuting HLA or CMV assignments 20 times. In a later analysis, co-occurring TCRs were grouped with DBSCAN, and TCRdist sequence similarity was added when clustering was performed within HLA-allele-positive subsets. Co-occurrence clustering excluded repertoires with fewer than 30,000 or more than 120,000 public chains, plus five with anomalous nucleotide sharing. As stored in TCRdb, this immuneACCESS dataset retains in-frame rearrangements with V and J assigned. A fraction of the clones does not appear; measured against another copy, unresolved V genes explain less than half of the discrepancy, and the remainder lacks a known reason. The V and J calls and clone size are taken from that table; D and trimming were inferred from the DNA. The sample table contains about 180,000 clones; only one count was recorded for around 70% of them. The ten largest clones capture about 2.7% of the sample.

About this clone: Its antigen remains undetermined. No clone much larger than this one lies a single base away; base qualities are absent.

This sequence uses TRBV30 and TRBJ1-5; the junction holds 9 bases that match TRBD1. The sample was PBMCs. The TCR was taken from a male donor in good health and CMV-seronegative. The sequenced DNA is TGTGCCTGGAGTCCTTGGACAGGGGTTTTATCTCAGCCCCAGCATTTT. Its protein product is CAWSPWTGVLSQPQHF. Joined to the reference TRBV30 and TRBJ1-5 proteins, this CDR3 gives the full variable domain: SQTIHQWPATLVQPVGSPLSLECTVEGTSNPNLYWYRQAAGRGLQLLFYSVGIGQISSEVPQNLSASRPQDRQFILSSKKLLLSDSGFYLCAWSPWTGVLSQPQHFGDGTRLSIL.